This T cell receptor beta chain stems from a study of T cell repertoires in cytomegalovirus infection. The study, taken as a whole, reports: Dominating the ex vivo response were HLA-C-restricted CMV-specific TCR beta clonotypes.

TCRdb re-called the reads through MiXCR, storing one row per CDR3 protein. The table has more than 90,000 distinct CDR3 sequences, 10% seen once. CDR3 length equals 15 residues. The germline V gene encodes CDR1 SGHAT and CDR2 FQNNGV. The V and J ends lost 6 bases and 0 bases respectively, with 12 bases between them. About this clonotype: Its specificity is unknown.

The chain links TRBV11-2 to TRBJ1-3; D gene ambiguous. The specimen was PBMCs, sequenced either directly or after in vitro stimulation (not recorded which). The TCR sequence derives from a human donor in good health (CMV status not recorded). Some clones in this sample may be carry-over from other donors' samples. The DNA of the CDR3 is TGTGCCAGCAGAAAGGATCGCCTCTCTGGAAACACCATATATTTT. It specifies CASRKDRLSGNTIYF.